The clone carrying this TCR beta chain has only one observation. These data are taken from a study of cytomegalovirus exposure and HLA in healthy donors. This PCR relied on a set of 60 Vbeta primers and 13 Jbeta primers. Sequenced by immunoSEQ multiplex PCR; TCRdb stores in-frame clones only, minus some. The sample has under 200,000 clones; around 80% are singletons. The TCR sequence derives from a man younger than 40 in good health and CMV-seronegative. Source material: PBMCs.

The CDR3 sequence: CASSQPANYRLSGYGYTF. Written as DNA, the CDR3 is TGCGCCAGCAGCCAACCCGCTAATTACCGGTTGTCGGGCTATGGCTACACCTTC. This chain joins TRBV4-1 and TRBJ1-2; D is undetermined. CDR1 is MGHRA, CDR2 YSYEKL, per germline. This CDR3 region has 18 residues. V was shortened by 2 bases and J by 4 bases, with 23 bases between the two germline ends.